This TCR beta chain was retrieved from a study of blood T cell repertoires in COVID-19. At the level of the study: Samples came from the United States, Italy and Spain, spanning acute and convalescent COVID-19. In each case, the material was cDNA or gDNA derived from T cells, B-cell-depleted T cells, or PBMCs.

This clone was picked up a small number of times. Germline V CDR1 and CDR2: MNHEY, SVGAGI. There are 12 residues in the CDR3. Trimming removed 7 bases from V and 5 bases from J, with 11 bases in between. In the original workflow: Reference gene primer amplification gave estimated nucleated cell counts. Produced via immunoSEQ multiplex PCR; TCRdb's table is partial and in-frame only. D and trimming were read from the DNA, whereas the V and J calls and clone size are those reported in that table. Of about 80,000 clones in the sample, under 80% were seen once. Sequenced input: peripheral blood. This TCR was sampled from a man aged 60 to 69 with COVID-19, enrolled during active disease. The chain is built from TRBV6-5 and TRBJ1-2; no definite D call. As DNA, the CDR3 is TGTGCCAGCACCGACGGCGGGTATGGCTACACCTTC. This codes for CASTDGGYGYTF.